This T cell receptor (beta chain) was recorded in a study of shared clonotypes between healthy human individuals. About the study: Three men and two women, aged 18 to 49, were donors.

The germline CDR1 and CDR2 sequences are LNHDA and SQIVND (reference sequence). J lost 1 base, V lost 7 bases, and 5 bases had no gene match. The CDR3 is 14 residues long. How the authors handled the data: Junction-only immunoSEQ data arrived without quality scores, meaning filtering differed. Sequencing was performed with immunoSEQ multiplex PCR; in TCRdb, only in-frame clones are kept and a portion is missing. V and J calls and clone size are those listed in that table; D and trimming were worked out from the DNA. Counted here are roughly 2.5 million clones, more than 90% occurring once; the ten biggest clones make up 0.13% to 0.15%. This clone was counted once. Additional DNA sequences in this sample encode the identical CDR3.

The chain has TRBV19 and TRBJ2-7; the match to TRBD1 covers 9 bases. The receptor's source is a man aged 18 to 30 in good health. Sample: naive CD4+ T cells sorted from blood. Subset noted: CD45RA+ positively selected. CDR3 sequence reads: CASNSGTGSYEQYF. In nucleotides, the CDR3 is TGTGCCAGTAACTCCGGGACAGGGTCCTACGAGCAGTACTTC.